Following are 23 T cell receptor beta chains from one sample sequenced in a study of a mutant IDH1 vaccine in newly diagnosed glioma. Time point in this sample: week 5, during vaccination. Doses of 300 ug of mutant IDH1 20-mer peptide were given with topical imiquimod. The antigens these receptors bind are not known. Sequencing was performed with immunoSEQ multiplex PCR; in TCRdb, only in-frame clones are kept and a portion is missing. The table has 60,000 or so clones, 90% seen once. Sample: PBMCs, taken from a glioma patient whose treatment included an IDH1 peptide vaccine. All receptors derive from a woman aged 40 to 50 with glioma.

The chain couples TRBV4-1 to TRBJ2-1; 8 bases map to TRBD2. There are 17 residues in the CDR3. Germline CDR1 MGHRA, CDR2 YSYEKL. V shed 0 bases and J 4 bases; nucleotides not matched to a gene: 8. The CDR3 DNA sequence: TGCGCCAGCAGCCAAGATTTCGGTAGCGGGGCATACAATGAGCAGTTCTTC. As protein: CASSQDFGSGAYNEQFF.

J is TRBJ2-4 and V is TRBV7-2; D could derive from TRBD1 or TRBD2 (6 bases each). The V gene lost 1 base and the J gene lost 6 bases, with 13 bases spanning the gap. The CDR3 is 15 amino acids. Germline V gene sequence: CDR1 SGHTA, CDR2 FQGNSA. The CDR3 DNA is TGTGCCAGCAGCTTAGGCTTCGGGGGCGGAAACATTCAGTACTTC. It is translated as CASSLGFGGGNIQYF.

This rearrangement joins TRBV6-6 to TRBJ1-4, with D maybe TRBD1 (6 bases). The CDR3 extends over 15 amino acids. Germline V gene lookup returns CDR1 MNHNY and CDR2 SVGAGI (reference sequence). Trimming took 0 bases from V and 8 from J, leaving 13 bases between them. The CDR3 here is CASSYSAAGGEKLFF. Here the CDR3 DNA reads TGTGCCAGCAGTTACTCAGCAGCGGGGGGCGAAAAACTGTTTTTT.

The CDR3 protein is CSVGGLAGKNIQYF. CDR3 bases: TGCAGCGTGGGGGGACTAGCGGGGAAAAACATTCAGTACTTC. The V call is TRBV29-1, the J call TRBJ2-4; 13 positions match TRBD2. CDR1 and CDR2 from the germline V gene are SQVTM and ANQGSEA. This CDR3 has 14 amino acids. Germline trimming cut 6 bases from V and 4 bases from J; bases unmatched to any gene: 3. The complete variable domain, with remaining parts taken from reference TRBV29-1 and TRBJ2-4, reads SAVISQKPSRDICQRGTSLTIQCQVDSQVTMMFWYRQQPGQSLTLIATANQGSEATYESGFVIDKFPISRPNLTFSTLTVSNMSPEDSSIYLCSVGGLAGKNIQYFGAGTRLSVL.

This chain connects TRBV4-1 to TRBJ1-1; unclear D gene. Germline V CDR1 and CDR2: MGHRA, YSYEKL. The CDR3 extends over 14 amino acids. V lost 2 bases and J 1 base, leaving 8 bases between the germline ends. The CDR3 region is CASSQLIQNTEAFF. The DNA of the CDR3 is TGCGCCAGCAGCCAACTTATTCAGAACACTGAAGCTTTCTTT.

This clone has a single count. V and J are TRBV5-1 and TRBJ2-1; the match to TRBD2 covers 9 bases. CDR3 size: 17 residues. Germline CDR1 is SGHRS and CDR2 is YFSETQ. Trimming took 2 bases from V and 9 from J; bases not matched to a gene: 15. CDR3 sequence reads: CASSFQLSGGNRGEQFF. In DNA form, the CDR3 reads TGCGCCAGCAGCTTCCAACTGAGCGGGGGGAACCGGGGTGAGCAGTTCTTC.

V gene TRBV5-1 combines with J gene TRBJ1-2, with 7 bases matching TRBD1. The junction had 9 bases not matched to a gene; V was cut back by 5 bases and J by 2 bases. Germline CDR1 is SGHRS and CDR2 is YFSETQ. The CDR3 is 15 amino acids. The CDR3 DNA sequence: TGCGCCAGCAGTTCTGAGGGGACAGCCAACTATGGCTACACCTTC. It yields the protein CASSSEGTANYGYTF.

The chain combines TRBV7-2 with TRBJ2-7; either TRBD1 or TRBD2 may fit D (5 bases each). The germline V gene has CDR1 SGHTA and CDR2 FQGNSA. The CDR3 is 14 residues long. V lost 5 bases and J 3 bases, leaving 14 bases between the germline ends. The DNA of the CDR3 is TGTGCCAGCAGCCTAAGGGACCGGTACTACGAGCAGTACTTC. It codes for CASSLRDRYYEQYF.

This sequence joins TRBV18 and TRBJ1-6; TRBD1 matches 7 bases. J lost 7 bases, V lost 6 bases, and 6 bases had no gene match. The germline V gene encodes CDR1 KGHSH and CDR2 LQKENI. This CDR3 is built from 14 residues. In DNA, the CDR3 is TGTGCCAGCTCTCAAGACAGGGCCAATTCACCCCTCCACTTT. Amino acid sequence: CASSQDRANSPLHF. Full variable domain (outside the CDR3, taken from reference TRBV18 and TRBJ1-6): NAGVMQNPRHLVRRRGQEARLRCSPMKGHSHVYWYRQLPEEGLKFMVYLQKENIIDESGMPKERFSAEFPKEGPSILRIQQVVRGDSAAYFCASSQDRANSPLHFGNGTRLTVT.

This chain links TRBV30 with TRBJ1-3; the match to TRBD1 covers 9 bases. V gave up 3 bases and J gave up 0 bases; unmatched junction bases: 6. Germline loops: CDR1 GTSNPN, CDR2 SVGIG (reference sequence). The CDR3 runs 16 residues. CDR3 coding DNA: TGTGCCTGGAGAGTTCCGGGACAGGGCTCTGGAAACACCATATATTTT. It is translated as CAWRVPGQGSGNTIYF.

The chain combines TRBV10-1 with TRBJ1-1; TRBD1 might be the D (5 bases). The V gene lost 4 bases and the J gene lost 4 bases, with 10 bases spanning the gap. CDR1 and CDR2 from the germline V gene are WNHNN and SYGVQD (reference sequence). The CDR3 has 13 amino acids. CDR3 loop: CASSAGRSTEAFF. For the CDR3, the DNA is TGCGCCAGCAGTGCAGGGCGGAGCACTGAAGCTTTCTTT.

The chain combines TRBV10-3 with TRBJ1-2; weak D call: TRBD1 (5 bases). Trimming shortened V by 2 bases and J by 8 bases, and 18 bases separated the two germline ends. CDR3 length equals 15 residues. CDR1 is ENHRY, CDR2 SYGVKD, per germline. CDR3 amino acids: CAISEAAGIHRGYTF. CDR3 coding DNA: TGTGCCATCAGTGAGGCGGCAGGGATTCATCGGGGCTACACCTTC.

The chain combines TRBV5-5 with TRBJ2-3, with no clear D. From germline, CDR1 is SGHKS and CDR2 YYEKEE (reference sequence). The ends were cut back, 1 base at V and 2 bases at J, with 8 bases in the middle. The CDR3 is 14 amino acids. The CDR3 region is CASSLTYLTDTQYF. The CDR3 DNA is TGTGCCAGCAGCTTGACATACCTCACAGATACGCAGTATTTT. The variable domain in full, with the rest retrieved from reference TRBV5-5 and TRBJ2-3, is DAGVTQSPTHLIKTRGQQVTLRCSPISGHKSVSWYQQVLGQGPQFIFQYYEKEERGRGNFPDRFSARQFPNYSSELNVNALLLGDSALYLCASSLTYLTDTQYFGPGTRLTVL.

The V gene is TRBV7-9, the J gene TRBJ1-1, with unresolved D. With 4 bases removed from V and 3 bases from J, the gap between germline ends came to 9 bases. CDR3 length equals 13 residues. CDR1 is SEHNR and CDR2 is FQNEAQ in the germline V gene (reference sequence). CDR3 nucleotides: TGTGCCAGCAGCTCGACAAGCTACACTGAAGCTTTCTTT. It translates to CASSSTSYTEAFF. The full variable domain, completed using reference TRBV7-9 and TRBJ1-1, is DTGVSQNPRHKITKRGQNVTFRCDPISEHNRLYWYRQTLGQGPEFLTYFQNEAQLEKSRLLSDRFSAERPKGSFSTLEIQRTEQGDSAMYLCASSSTSYTEAFFGQGTRLTVV.

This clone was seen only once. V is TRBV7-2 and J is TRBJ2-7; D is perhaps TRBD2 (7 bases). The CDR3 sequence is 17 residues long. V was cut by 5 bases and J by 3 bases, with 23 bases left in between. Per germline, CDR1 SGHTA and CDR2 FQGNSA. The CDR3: CASSPVGGTGTNYEQYF. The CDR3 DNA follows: TGTGCCAGCAGCCCAGTGGGAGGGACCGGGACAAACTACGAGCAGTACTTC.

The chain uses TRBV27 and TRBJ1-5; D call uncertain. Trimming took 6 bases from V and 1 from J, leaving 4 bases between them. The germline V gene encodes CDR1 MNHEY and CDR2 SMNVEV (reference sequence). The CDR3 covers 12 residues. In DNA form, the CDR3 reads TGTGCCAGCAGAGAAAGCAATCAGCCCCAGCATTTT. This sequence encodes CASRESNQPQHF.

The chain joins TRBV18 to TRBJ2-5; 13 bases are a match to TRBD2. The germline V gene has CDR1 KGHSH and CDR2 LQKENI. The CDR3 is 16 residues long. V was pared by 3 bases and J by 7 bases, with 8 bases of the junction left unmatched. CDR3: CASSPGLAGLMGTQYF. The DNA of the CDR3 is TGTGCCAGCTCACCGGGACTAGCGGGGCTAATGGGGACCCAGTACTTC.

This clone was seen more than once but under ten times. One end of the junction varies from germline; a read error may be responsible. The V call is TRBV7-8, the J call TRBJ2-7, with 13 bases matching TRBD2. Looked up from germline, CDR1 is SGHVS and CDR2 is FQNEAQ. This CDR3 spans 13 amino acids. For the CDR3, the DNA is TGTGCCAGCAGCCGACTAGCGGGAGGCCTCCGTGACTTC. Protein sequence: CASSRLAGGLRDF.

The CDR3 bases are TGTGCCAGCAGCTTGGGAGGGGTTGGCTACACCTTC. Translating it yields CASSLGGVGYTF. V usage is TRBV5-6 and J usage is TRBJ1-2; tentatively, D is TRBD1 (5 bases). Trimming stripped 0 bases from V and 7 bases from J, with 7 bases between. Per germline, CDR1 SGHDT and CDR2 YYEEEE. The length of the CDR3 is 12 residues.

The CDR3 coding sequence is TGTGCCAGCAGTGAGCTGGGATCAGATACGCAGTATTTT. This encodes CASSELGSDTQYF. V and J are TRBV6-4 and TRBJ2-3, with no clear D. Germline V gene lookup returns CDR1 MRHNA and CDR2 SNTAGT. V was pared by 3 bases and J by 4 bases, with 8 bases between. The length of the CDR3 is 13 residues.

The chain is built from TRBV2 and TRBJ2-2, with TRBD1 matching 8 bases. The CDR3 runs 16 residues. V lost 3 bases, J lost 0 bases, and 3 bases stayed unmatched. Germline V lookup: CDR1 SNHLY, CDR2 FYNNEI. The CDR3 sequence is CASSDEQGANTGELFF. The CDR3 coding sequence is TGTGCCAGCAGTGACGAACAGGGGGCGAACACCGGGGAGCTGTTTTTT.

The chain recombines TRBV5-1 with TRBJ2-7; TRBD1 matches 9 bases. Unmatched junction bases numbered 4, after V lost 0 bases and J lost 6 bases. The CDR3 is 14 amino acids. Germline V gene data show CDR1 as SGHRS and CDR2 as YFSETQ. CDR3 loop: CASSLDRGPSEQYF. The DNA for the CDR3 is TGCGCCAGCAGCTTGGACAGGGGGCCTAGCGAGCAGTACTTC.

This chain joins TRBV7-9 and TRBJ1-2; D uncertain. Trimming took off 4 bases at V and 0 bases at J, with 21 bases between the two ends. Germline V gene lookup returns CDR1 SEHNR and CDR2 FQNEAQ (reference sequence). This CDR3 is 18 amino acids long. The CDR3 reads CASSSFPALTLPNYGYTF. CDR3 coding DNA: TGTGCCAGCAGCTCATTCCCTGCCTTGACGTTACCTAACTATGGCTACACCTTC.